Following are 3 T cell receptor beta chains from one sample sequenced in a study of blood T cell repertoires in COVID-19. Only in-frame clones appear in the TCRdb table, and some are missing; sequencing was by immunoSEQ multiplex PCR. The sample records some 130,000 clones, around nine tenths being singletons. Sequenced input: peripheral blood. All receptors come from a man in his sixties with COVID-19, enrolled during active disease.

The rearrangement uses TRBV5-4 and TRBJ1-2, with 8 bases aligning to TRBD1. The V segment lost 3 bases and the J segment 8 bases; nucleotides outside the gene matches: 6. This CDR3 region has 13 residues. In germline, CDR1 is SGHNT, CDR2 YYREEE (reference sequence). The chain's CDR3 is CASSSQGAEGYTF. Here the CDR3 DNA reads TGTGCCAGCAGCTCCCAGGGGGCTGAGGGCTACACCTTC.

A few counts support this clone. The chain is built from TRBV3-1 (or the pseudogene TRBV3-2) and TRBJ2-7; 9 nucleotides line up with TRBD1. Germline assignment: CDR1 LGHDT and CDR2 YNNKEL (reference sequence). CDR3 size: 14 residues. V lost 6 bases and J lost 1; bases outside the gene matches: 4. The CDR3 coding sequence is TGTGCCAGCAGTCGCGACAGGGGGTCCTACGAGCAGTACTTC. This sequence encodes CASSRDRGSYEQYF.

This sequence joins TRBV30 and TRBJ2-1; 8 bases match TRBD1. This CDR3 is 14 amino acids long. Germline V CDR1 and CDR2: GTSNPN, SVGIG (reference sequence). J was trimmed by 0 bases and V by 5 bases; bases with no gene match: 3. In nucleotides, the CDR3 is TGTGCCTGGTCCACAGGGGGCTCCTACAATGAGCAGTTCTTC. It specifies CAWSTGGSYNEQFF.